This entry describes one TCR beta chain. This clone has only a few counts. Its target antigen remains unknown. No clone much larger than this one lies a single base away; base qualities are absent. A single peripheral blood draw of 95 to 150 mL on average was collected from each donor into heparinised tubes. A BD FACSAria II was used to sort naive, central memory, regulatory and stem cell-like memory CD4+ T cells with a panel that included CD45RO, CCR7, CD25, CD127, CD95 and CD27. Every sorted population had a purity above 98%. Right away, PBMCs were isolated by Lymphoprep density gradient centrifugation and were stained directly, with no culture step. So that batch effects would be minimized, each experiment stained and sorted samples in pairs, pairing one healthy donor with one patient. V sheds 1 base and J sheds 3 bases, leaving 9 bases between their ends. CDR1 and CDR2, looked up from the germline V gene, are KGHSH and LQKENI. From the cysteine up to the phenylalanine, the CDR3 has a length of 14 residues. Left in the record is the CDR3 DNA by itself, 42 bases read in frame from the first base.

The entire isolated RNA was reverse transcribed using the High Capacity cDNA Reverse Transcription Kit, and thus expressed TCRB transcripts were sequenced. Naive, central memory and regulatory T cell samples underwent deep immunoSEQ sequencing, averaging around 3.7 million total reads per sample. Sorted cells were lysed in RLT buffer and RNA was extracted with DNase-treated RNeasy Micro or Mini kits, depending on cell number. To prevent cross-contamination, every cell subset was processed on its own, while patient and healthy donor samples were processed together. TCRB sequences were amplified from cDNA with the immunoSEQ multiplex PCR, producing 87-bp fragments spanning the CDR3 region. Sequencing of the amplicons was performed on the Illumina HiSeq platform. In the paper's pipeline: Synthetic template baselines were used to correct PCR bias computationally, reads within Hamming distance 2 were collapsed together, and singletons that could not be merged were discarded. Reads were aligned against IMGT to assign V, D and J genes, CDR3 length and insertions or deletions at six rearrangement sites. Within each subset, clonotype counts were normalized to sorted cell number, after which true diversity and Gini coefficients were computed with the tcR R package. Repertoire sharing was quantified using the overlap coefficient calculated on TCRB nucleotide sequences. Out-of-frame TCRB sequences from naive cells were analyzed as a proxy for the pre-selection repertoire. Entries here come from immuneACCESS through TCRdb and include only in-frame sequences with V and J called. Some clones fail to appear in such tables; in the studies checked, an unresolved V gene covers under half of the shortfall, and the cause of the remainder is unknown. Clone size and V and J calls were adopted from that table, with D and trimming inferred from the DNA. The sample table shows a few hundred thousand clones, and about 15% are seen once. Clones ranked in the top ten supply about 0.018% of the sample.

This specimen belongs to a study of beta chain features in type 1 diabetes (dated by TCRdb to the late 2010s). At the level of the whole study: Patients and healthy donors did not differ in mean age, gender distribution, total cell number or subset yield. A total of 90 million to 130 million sorted cells were examined across all samples, and a strong correlation was observed between cell number per subset and RNA yield. In the study, TCRB repertoires of sorted circulating CD4+ T cell subsets from recently diagnosed type 1 diabetes patients were compared with those of matched healthy donors. Regulatory and stem cell-like memory subsets were obtained from only 8 patients and roughly eight healthy donors, while naive and central memory subsets were obtained from all 30 or so donors.

Paper-wide results and their limitations: Naive, central memory and regulatory TCRB repertoires appeared to be more alike among patients than among healthy donors. HLA sub-analyses involved small numbers of individuals, so any influence of HLA type on TCRB rearrangement remained unresolved. At VDJ recombination sites, patients with type 1 diabetes made fewer insertions and deleted more nucleotides, a pattern implying thymic rearrangement abnormalities. Because cDNA was sequenced instead of genomic DNA, highly expressing activated cells could be over-represented, though the groups showed no difference in activation or CD3 levels. Shorter templates might be favored by PCR, yet because patient and control samples were amplified and corrected together, any such skew would affect both groups equally. In all four CD4+ subsets, TCRB CDR3 length was moderately but significantly shorter in type 1 diabetes patients.

Specimen: naive CD4+ T cells from blood. The cell subset or site label, read with the paper, signifies: true naive CD4+ T cells. The receptor chain draws on TRBV18 and TRBJ1-1; TRBD1 is a weak D gene call, 5 bases matching. This receptor was taken from a man aged 30-40 years with type 1 diabetes. The CDR3 in this case is CASSPQGLDTEAFF. The nucleotide sequence reads TGTGCCAGCTCACCACAGGGACTGGACACTGAAGCTTTCTTT.